These T cell receptor beta chains were read from a single sample in a study of blood T cell repertoires in COVID-19. Measured with immunoSEQ multiplex PCR; TCRdb has only the in-frame clones, and not every one. The sample lists 200,000 to 300,000 clones, 84% occurring once. The sample taken for sequencing was peripheral blood. These receptors were obtained from a man aged 55-75 years with acute or convalescent COVID-19. Both conserved end residues are part of each CDR3. The D gene is left open where the match is weak. The size field is filled for only some rows; it gives once, few, many or a size class.

clone_size j_call cdr3_length v_call d_call cdr3_aa cdr3_nt
NA TRBJ1-5 14 TRBV6-2/TRBV6-3 TRBD1 CASSRRDRNQPQHF TGTGCCAGCAGCCGCCGGGACAGAAATCAGCCCCAGCATTTT
NA TRBJ2-3 16 TRBV24-1 TRBD1 CATSDLGDSSTDTQYF TGTGCCACCAGTGATTTGGGGGACAGCAGCACAGATACGCAGTATTTT
NA TRBJ1-1 13 TRBV27 TRBD1 CASHRTGNTEAFF TGTGCCAGCCACCGGACAGGGAACACTGAAGCTTTCTTT
NA TRBJ1-1 13 TRBV25-1 NA CASSGPLRVEAFF TGTGCCAGCAGTGGGCCCTTGAGGGTTGAAGCTTTCTTT
NA TRBJ2-1 16 TRBV4-3 TRBD1 CASSLSGDRGFDEQFF TGCGCCAGCAGCCTCTCGGGGGACAGGGGCTTTGATGAGCAGTTCTTC
NA TRBJ2-4 13 TRBV4-2 NA CASSTSAKNIQYF TGTGCCAGCTCCACATCGGCCAAAAACATTCAGTACTTC
NA TRBJ2-7 13 TRBV18 NA CASSPLNSYEQYF TGTGCCAGCTCACCACTTAACTCCTACGAGCAGTACTTC
NA TRBJ2-7 14 TRBV30 TRBD1 CAWSVRQGGYEQYF TGTGCCTGGAGTGTACGACAGGGTGGCTACGAGCAGTACTTC
NA TRBJ1-2 15 TRBV28 NA CASSPTPQGNYGYTF TGTGCCAGCAGTCCCACCCCACAGGGTAACTATGGCTACACCTTC
NA TRBJ2-1 15 TRBV3-1/TRBV3-2 TRBD1 CASSPQGGRNNEQFF TGTGCCAGCAGCCCACAGGGGGGCAGGAACAATGAGCAGTTCTTC
NA TRBJ2-7 16 TRBV5-4 TRBD2 CASSIDSGGSGSEQYF TGTGCCAGCAGCATCGACTCGGGGGGATCGGGGTCCGAGCAGTACTTC
NA TRBJ2-2 13 TRBV10-1 NA CFSELVAPGELFF TGCTTCTCAGAGTTGGTAGCTCCCGGGGAGCTGTTTTTT
NA TRBJ1-1 14 TRBV27 TRBD1 CASSPRTGPTEAFF TGTGCCAGCAGTCCCCGGACAGGGCCGACTGAAGCTTTCTTT
NA TRBJ1-1 12 TRBV25-1 TRBD1 CASKRTTGRAFF TGTGCCAGCAAGAGGACGACAGGGAGGGCTTTCTTT
NA TRBJ2-6 16 TRBV18 TRBD2 CASSPPTGGGANVLTF TGTGCCAGCTCACCACCGACGGGGGGAGGGGCCAACGTCCTGACTTTC
NA TRBJ2-1 17 TRBV4-2 TRBD2 CASSQGEGTSGGNEQFF TGTGCCAGCAGCCAAGGGGAAGGGACTAGCGGAGGAAATGAGCAGTTCTTC
NA TRBJ1-2 14 TRBV5-1 NA CASSQGRQGGGYTF TGCGCCAGCAGCCAGGGGCGGCAGGGTGGTGGCTACACCTTC
NA TRBJ2-1 16 TRBV11-3 NA CASSLRHGSSYNEQFF TGTGCCAGCAGCTTACGCCACGGTAGCTCCTACAATGAGCAGTTCTTC
NA TRBJ1-1 14 TRBV5-1 TRBD1 CASSSYRDRGSAFF TGCGCCAGCAGCTCATACCGGGACAGGGGCTCCGCTTTCTTT
NA TRBJ2-3 15 TRBV9 TRBD2 CASGLAGMSTDTQYF TGTGCCAGCGGCTTAGCGGGGATGAGCACAGATACGCAGTATTTT
NA TRBJ2-7 14 TRBV28 NA CASSLGGNTYEQYF TGTGCCAGCAGTTTGGGGGGTAATACCTACGAGCAGTACTTC
NA TRBJ2-1 15 TRBV4-2 NA CASSQETYPYNEQFF TGTGCCAGCAGCCAAGAGACATATCCCTACAATGAGCAGTTCTTC
few TRBJ1-5 14 TRBV11-2 TRBD1 CASSLGQGNQPQHF TGTGCCAGCAGCTTAGGACAGGGGAATCAGCCCCAGCATTTT
NA TRBJ1-1 14 TRBV30 NA CAWSSRGGNTEAFF TGTGCCTGGAGTTCCAGAGGGGGGAACACTGAAGCTTTCTTT
NA TRBJ2-2 14 TRBV7-3 NA CASSPPETGGELFF TGTGCCAGCAGCCCACCAGAGACGGGCGGGGAGCTGTTTTTT
NA TRBJ1-1 14 TRBV28 NA CASSSLRGAAEAFF TGTGCCAGCAGTTCATTAAGGGGCGCCGCTGAAGCTTTCTTT
NA TRBJ2-7 18 TRBV4-1 NA CASSQGHSLGRVAYEQYF TGCGCCAGCAGCCAAGGGCATTCTTTAGGCCGGGTTGCCTACGAGCAGTACTTC
NA TRBJ2-7 13 TRBV7-2 TRBD1 CASSLGTGHEQYF TGTGCCAGCAGCTTAGGGACAGGCCACGAGCAGTACTTC
few TRBJ2-7 13 TRBV2 TRBD1 CASRRTGSVEQYF TGTGCCAGCAGGAGGACAGGCTCCGTCGAGCAGTACTTC
NA TRBJ1-5 14 TRBV6-5 TRBD1 CASTLDRSNQPQHF TGTGCCAGCACCTTGGACAGGAGCAATCAGCCCCAGCATTTT
NA TRBJ1-1 14 TRBV29-1 TRBD1 CSGTPRGAGTEAFF TGCAGCGGCACTCCCAGGGGGGCAGGCACTGAAGCTTTCTTT
NA TRBJ2-7 13 TRBV19 NA CASSIGQWAEQYF TGTGCCAGTAGTATCGGCCAATGGGCCGAGCAGTACTTC
few TRBJ2-7 13 TRBV10-3 TRBD2 CAITGTSGYEQYF TGTGCCATCACTGGGACTAGCGGCTACGAGCAGTACTTC
NA TRBJ2-2 17 TRBV1 NA CTSSQETVPSTTGELFF TGCACCAGCAGCCAAGAGACAGTACCCTCGACCACCGGGGAGCTGTTTTTT
NA TRBJ2-3 15 TRBV4-3 TRBD1 CASSQGQGATDTQYF TGCGCCAGCAGCCAAGGGCAGGGGGCCACAGATACGCAGTATTTT
NA TRBJ2-7 14 TRBV27 TRBD1 CASSFRGLTRVEYF TGTGCCAGCAGTTTCAGGGGGCTAACGCGCGTAGAATACTTC
NA TRBJ2-1 17 TRBV3-1/TRBV3-2 TRBD2 CASSSIPGTSGYNEQFF TGTGCCAGCAGCTCCATTCCCGGGACTAGCGGCTACAATGAGCAGTTCTTC
NA TRBJ2-7 14 TRBV5-1 NA CASSRQASSYEQYF TGCGCCAGCAGCCGACAGGCGAGCTCCTACGAGCAGTACTTC
NA TRBJ1-6 15 TRBV9 TRBD1 CASSATGGRNSPLHF TGTGCCAGCAGCGCCACAGGGGGGAGAAATTCACCCCTCCACTTT
NA TRBJ2-1 16 TRBV9 TRBD1 CASSVVLGGPYNEQFF TGTGCCAGCAGCGTAGTTTTAGGGGGCCCCTACAATGAGCAGTTCTTC
NA TRBJ1-5 15 TRBV10-3 TRBD1 CAIRGQGDSNQPQHF TGTGCCATCAGAGGACAGGGTGATAGCAATCAGCCCCAGCATTTT
many TRBJ2-7 13 TRBV5-6 NA CASSPYNQNEQYF TGTGCCAGCAGCCCCTATAATCAAAACGAGCAGTACTTC
NA TRBJ1-4 15 TRBV2 NA CASSQRSSREEKLFF TGTGCCAGCAGCCAACGATCCTCGCGGGAGGAAAAACTGTTTTTT
NA TRBJ1-6 13 TRBV7-6 NA CASSLGPTSALHF TGTGCCAGCAGCTTAGGCCCAACCTCGGCCCTCCACTTT
NA TRBJ2-7 14 TRBV7-2 TRBD1 CASSLDRGIDEQYF TGTGCCAGCAGCCTCGACAGGGGAATTGACGAGCAGTACTTC
few TRBJ2-2 16 TRBV10-1 NA CASSEGTVANTGELFF TGCGCCAGCAGTGAAGGTACAGTCGCGAACACCGGGGAGCTGTTTTTT
NA TRBJ1-6 12 TRBV30 NA CAWLQGHSPLHF TGTGCCTGGTTACAGGGTCACTCACCCCTCCACTTT
NA TRBJ1-1 18 TRBV15 TRBD1 CATSRDRTGGGVNTEAFF TGTGCCACCAGCAGAGATCGTACAGGGGGCGGCGTAAACACTGAAGCTTTCTTT
NA TRBJ2-3 15 TRBV5-1 TRBD2 CASSLSGSPTDTQYF TGCGCCAGCAGCTTGAGCGGGAGTCCCACAGATACGCAGTATTTT
NA TRBJ2-6 17 TRBV10-3 TRBD1 CAISEEGAGSGANVLTF TGTGCCATCAGTGAGGAGGGGGCAGGGTCTGGGGCCAACGTCCTGACTTTC
NA TRBJ2-7 15 TRBV28 TRBD2 CASSSLAGGFYEQYF TGTGCCAGCAGTTCACTAGCGGGAGGTTTCTACGAGCAGTACTTC
NA TRBJ1-4 15 TRBV7-2 NA CASSFQGGTNEKLFF TGTGCCAGCAGCTTCCAGGGCGGTACCAATGAAAAACTGTTTTTT
NA TRBJ2-1 14 TRBV5-4 TRBD2 CASSSGTIYNEQFF TGTGCCAGCAGTAGCGGGACAATCTACAATGAGCAGTTCTTC
NA TRBJ2-1 11 TRBV5-1 NA CASSLGLEQFF TGCGCCAGCAGCTTGGGACTCGAGCAGTTCTTC
NA TRBJ2-5 17 TRBV3-1/TRBV3-2 TRBD2 CASSRTSGRVGRETQYF TGTGCCAGCAGCCGGACTAGCGGGAGAGTAGGAAGAGAGACCCAGTACTTC